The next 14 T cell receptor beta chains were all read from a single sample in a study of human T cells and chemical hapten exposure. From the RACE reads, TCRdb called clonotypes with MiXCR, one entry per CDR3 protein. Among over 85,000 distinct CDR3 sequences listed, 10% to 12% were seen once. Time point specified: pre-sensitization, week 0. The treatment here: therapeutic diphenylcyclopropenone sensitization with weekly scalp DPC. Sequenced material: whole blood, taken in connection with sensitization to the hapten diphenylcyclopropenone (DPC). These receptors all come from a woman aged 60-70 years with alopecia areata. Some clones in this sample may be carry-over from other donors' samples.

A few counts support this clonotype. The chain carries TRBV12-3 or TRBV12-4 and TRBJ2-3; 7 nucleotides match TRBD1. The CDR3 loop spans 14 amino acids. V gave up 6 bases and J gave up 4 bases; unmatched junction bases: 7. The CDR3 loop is CASSSTGFPDTQYF. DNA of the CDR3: TGTGCCAGCAGCTCGACAGGGTTCCCAGATACGCAGTATTTT.

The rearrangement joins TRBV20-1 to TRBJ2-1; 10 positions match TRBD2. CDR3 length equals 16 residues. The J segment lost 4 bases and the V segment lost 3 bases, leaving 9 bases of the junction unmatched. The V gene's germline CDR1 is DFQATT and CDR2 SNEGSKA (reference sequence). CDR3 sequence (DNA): TGCAGTGCTAGCCCTAGCGGGAGAATTAAATACAATGAGCAGTTCTTC. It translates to CSASPSGRIKYNEQFF.

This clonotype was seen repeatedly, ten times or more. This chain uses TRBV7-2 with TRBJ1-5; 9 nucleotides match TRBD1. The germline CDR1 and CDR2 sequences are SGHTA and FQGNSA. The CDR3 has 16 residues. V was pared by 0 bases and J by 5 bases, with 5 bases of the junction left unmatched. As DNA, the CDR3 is TGTGCCAGCAGCTTAGCAAAGGGACAGGGTTATCAGCCCCAGCATTTT. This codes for CASSLAKGQGYQPQHF.

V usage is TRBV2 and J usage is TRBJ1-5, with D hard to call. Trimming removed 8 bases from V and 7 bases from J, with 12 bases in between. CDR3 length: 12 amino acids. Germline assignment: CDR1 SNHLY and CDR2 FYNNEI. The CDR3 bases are TGTGCCAGCGGGCGGGTACGGCAGCCCCAGCATTTT. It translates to CASGRVRQPQHF.

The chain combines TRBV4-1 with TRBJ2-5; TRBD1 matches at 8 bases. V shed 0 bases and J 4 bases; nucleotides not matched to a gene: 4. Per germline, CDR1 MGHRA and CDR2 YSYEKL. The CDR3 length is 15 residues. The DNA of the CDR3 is TGCGCCAGCAGCCAAGATGCAGGGGGCTCAGAGACCCAGTACTTC. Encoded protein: CASSQDAGGSETQYF.

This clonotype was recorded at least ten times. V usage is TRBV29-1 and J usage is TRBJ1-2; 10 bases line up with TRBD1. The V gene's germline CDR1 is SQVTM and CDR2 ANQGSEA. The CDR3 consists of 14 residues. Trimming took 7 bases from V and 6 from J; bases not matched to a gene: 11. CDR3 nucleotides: TGCAGCGCCTTGAAGCAAGGACAGGGGGATGGCTACACCTTC. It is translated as CSALKQGQGDGYTF.

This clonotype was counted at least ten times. CDR3 nucleotides: TGTGCCAGCGAGGACGGAAACAATGAGCAGTTCTTC. This gives the protein CASEDGNNEQFF. The genes are TRBV12-3 or TRBV12-4 and TRBJ2-1; D not certain. The ends were cut back, 8 bases at V and 5 bases at J, with 10 bases in the middle. This CDR3 spans 12 amino acids.

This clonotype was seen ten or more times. The CDR3 loop is CATTGGSNTGELFF. The CDR3 DNA reads TGTGCCACGACAGGGGGCTCGAACACCGGGGAGCTGTTTTTT. V is TRBV19 and J is TRBJ2-2, with 10 nucleotides matching TRBD1. CDR3 length: 14 residues. Germline CDR1 LNHDA, CDR2 SQIVND (reference sequence). V shed 10 bases and J 0 bases; nucleotides not matched to a gene: 2.

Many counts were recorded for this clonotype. CDR3: CASSLEDGSYGYTF. In nucleotides, the CDR3 is TGCGCCAGCAGCTTGGAGGACGGAAGCTATGGCTACACCTTC. The gene calls are TRBV5-1 and TRBJ1-2; D not certain. The CDR3 loop spans 14 amino acids. With 0 bases removed from V and 4 bases from J, the gap between germline ends came to 10 bases. CDR1 is SGHRS and CDR2 is YFSETQ in the germline V gene.

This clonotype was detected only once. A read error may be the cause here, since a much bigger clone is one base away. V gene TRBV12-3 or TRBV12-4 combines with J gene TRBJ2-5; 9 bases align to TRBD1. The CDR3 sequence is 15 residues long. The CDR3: CASSFGTGPQESQYF. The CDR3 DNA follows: TGTGCCAGCAGTTTCGGGACAGGGCCGCAAGAGTCCCAGTACTTC.

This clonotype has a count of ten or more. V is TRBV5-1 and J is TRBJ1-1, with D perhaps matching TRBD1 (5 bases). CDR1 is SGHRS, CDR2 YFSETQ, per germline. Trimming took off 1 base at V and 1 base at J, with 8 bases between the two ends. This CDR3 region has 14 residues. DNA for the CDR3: TGCGCCAGCAGCTTGTTGAGGGGGAACACTGAAGCTTTCTTT. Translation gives CASSLLRGNTEAFF.

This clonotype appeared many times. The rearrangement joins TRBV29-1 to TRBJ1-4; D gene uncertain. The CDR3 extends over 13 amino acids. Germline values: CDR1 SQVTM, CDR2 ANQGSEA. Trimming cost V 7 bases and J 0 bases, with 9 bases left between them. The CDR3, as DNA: TGCAGCGCAAAGGGCGCAACTAATGAAAAACTGTTTTTT. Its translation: CSAKGATNEKLFF.

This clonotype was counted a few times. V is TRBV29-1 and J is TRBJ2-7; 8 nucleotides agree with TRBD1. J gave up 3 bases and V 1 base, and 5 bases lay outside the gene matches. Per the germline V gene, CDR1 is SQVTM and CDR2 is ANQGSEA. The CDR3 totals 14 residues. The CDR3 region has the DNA TGCAGCGTTGAAGTAGCAGGGGGCGGCTACGAGCAGTACTTC. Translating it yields CSVEVAGGGYEQYF.

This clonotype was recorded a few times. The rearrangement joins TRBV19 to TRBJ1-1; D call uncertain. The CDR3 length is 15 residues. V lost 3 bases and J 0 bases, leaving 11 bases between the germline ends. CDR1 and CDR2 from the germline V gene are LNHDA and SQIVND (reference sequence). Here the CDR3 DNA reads TGTGCCAGTAGTATCTTGTACACTATGAACACTGAAGCTTTCTTT. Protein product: CASSILYTMNTEAFF.